This entry lists 22 T cell receptor beta chains sequenced from one sample in a study of cytomegalovirus exposure and HLA in healthy donors. The PCR had 60 Vbeta and 13 Jbeta primers. Produced via immunoSEQ multiplex PCR; TCRdb's table is partial and in-frame only. The sample has 85,000 to 130,000 clones; 71% are singletons. What was sequenced was PBMCs. Source of these receptors: a female donor in good health and CMV-seronegative.

Only a few counts were recorded for this clone. V usage is TRBV29-1 and J usage is TRBJ2-5; TRBD2 is a possible D gene (6 bases). The germline V gene has CDR1 SQVTM and CDR2 ANQGSEA. The CDR3 sequence is 12 residues long. V was trimmed by 4 bases and J by 5 bases, leaving 11 bases between them. The DNA for the CDR3 is TGCAGCGTTGGTCACCGGGGGGAGACCCAGTACTTC. Translating it yields CSVGHRGETQYF.

The J gene is TRBJ2-5, the V gene TRBV11-3; D is possibly TRBD2 (6 bases). The V end was cut by 5 bases, the J end by 3 bases, with 16 bases between. The CDR3 sequence is 15 residues long. Germline-derived CDR1 and CDR2 are SGHNT and YENEEA. The CDR3 here is CASSPLGLAKETQYF. CDR3 in DNA: TGTGCCAGCAGCCCCCTGGGGCTAGCGAAAGAGACCCAGTACTTC.

V usage is TRBV5-5 and J usage is TRBJ1-5; TRBD1 matches 7 bases. CDR1 and CDR2 (germline): SGHKS, YYEKEE (reference sequence). Germline trimming cut 4 bases from V and 4 bases from J; bases unmatched to any gene: 5. This CDR3 contains 14 residues. The CDR3 nucleotides are TGTGCCAGCAGCGCCAGGGGGGTAAATCAGCCCCAGCATTTT. This translates into CASSARGVNQPQHF.

The chain employs TRBV10-3 and TRBJ2-1; the match to TRBD2 covers 7 bases. Germline trimming cut 7 bases from V and 5 bases from J; bases unmatched to any gene: 11. Germline V gene sequence: CDR1 ENHRY, CDR2 SYGVKD. The CDR3 is 15 residues long. The CDR3 bases are TGTGCCATCACCCTGGGGACTACTGAAAACAATGAGCAGTTCTTC. Its protein is CAITLGTTENNEQFF.

V gene TRBV28 combines with J gene TRBJ2-1; 13 bases agree with TRBD2. This CDR3 spans 18 amino acids. Germline CDR1 and CDR2: MDHEN and SYDVKM. Trimming cost V 4 bases and J 4 bases; bases outside gene matches: 10. The CDR3 DNA is TGTGCCAGCAGTTGGACTAGCGGGAGCCTCCCCCTTTACAATGAGCAGTTCTTC. Protein product: CASSWTSGSLPLYNEQFF. Based on the CDR3 plus reference TRBV28 and TRBJ2-1, the full variable domain is DVKVTQSSRYLVKRTGEKVFLECVQDMDHENMFWYRQDPGLGLRLIYFSYDVKMKEKGDIPEGYSVSREKKERFSLILESASTNQTSMYLCASSWTSGSLPLYNEQFFGPGTRLTVL.

The chain couples TRBV5-4 to TRBJ2-7; TRBD2 agrees at 9 bases. Trimming removed 3 bases from V and 1 base from J; junction bases left unmatched: 2. There are 14 residues in the CDR3. Germline assignment: CDR1 SGHNT and CDR2 YYREEE (reference sequence). CDR3 nucleotides: TGTGCCAGCAGCTCTAGCGGGGAATCCTACGAGCAGTACTTC. Amino acids: CASSSSGESYEQYF.

As concerns this clone: In the same sample, other DNA sequences code for this CDR3. The V gene is TRBV5-1, the J gene TRBJ2-6; no firm D call. The CDR3 is 15 amino acids. From germline, CDR1 is SGHRS and CDR2 YFSETQ. Trimming cost V 0 bases and J 1 base, with 5 bases left between them. This CDR3 reads CASSLGSSGANVLTF. The CDR3 nucleotides are TGCGCCAGCAGCTTGGGCAGTTCTGGGGCCAACGTCCTGACTTTC.

J is TRBJ1-2 and V is TRBV9; tentatively, D is TRBD1 (6 bases). V shed 4 bases and J shed 4 bases, with 17 bases lying between them. Germline V gene sequence: CDR1 SGDLS, CDR2 YYNGEE. This CDR3 is built from 15 residues. This chain's CDR3 is CASSLGGQSFYGYTF. Here the CDR3 DNA reads TGTGCCAGCAGCCTCGGGGGGCAGTCCTTCTATGGCTACACCTTC.

The CDR3 region is CASSSFPDRGEDTEAFF. The CDR3 coding sequence is TGTGCCAGCAGCTCCTTCCCGGACAGGGGGGAGGACACTGAAGCTTTCTTT. The chain has TRBV11-2 and TRBJ1-1; 10 bases match TRBD1. V dropped 4 bases and J dropped 3; count of bases not matched to a gene: 11. The germline V gene has CDR1 SGHAT and CDR2 FQNNGV. CDR3 size: 17 residues.

In this sample, this clone turned up a few times. The CDR3 loop is CAISESARGEETQYF. In nucleotides, the CDR3 is TGTGCCATCAGTGAGTCGGCCAGGGGAGAAGAGACCCAGTACTTC. The chain is built from TRBV10-3 and TRBJ2-5, with D tentatively TRBD1 (6 bases). This CDR3 has 15 amino acids. V shed 0 bases and J shed 3 bases, with 11 bases lying between them. In germline, CDR1 is ENHRY, CDR2 SYGVKD.

This rearrangement joins TRBV2 to TRBJ2-2, with D possibly being TRBD1 (6 bases). Germline loops: CDR1 SNHLY, CDR2 FYNNEI. The CDR3 has 14 residues. Trimming left V 5 bases short and J 1 base short, with 8 bases between. The CDR3 sequence is CASSRGGNTGELFF. The DNA for the CDR3 is TGTGCCAGCAGTCGAGGGGGGAACACCGGGGAGCTGTTTTTT.

The chain joins TRBV5-1 to TRBJ2-1; the D is unclear. This CDR3 is built from 12 residues. Trimming removed 3 bases at V and 13 bases at J, with 14 bases between. Germline V CDR1 and CDR2: SGHRS, YFSETQ. The CDR3 DNA sequence: TGCGCCAGCAGCTCCCCCCCCGGTGGTCAGTTCTTC. Translating gives CASSSPPGGQFF.

As DNA, the CDR3 is TGCAGCGCAGGACAGGGGGGCTCCTACGAGCAGTACTTC. This codes for CSAGQGGSYEQYF. This chain joins TRBV29-1 and TRBJ2-7, with 10 bases fitting TRBD1. Germline V lookup: CDR1 SQVTM, CDR2 ANQGSEA. The CDR3 spans 13 residues. Unmatched junction bases numbered 3, after V lost 7 bases and J lost 0 bases.

This clone has just one count. CDR3 DNA: TGTGCCTGGAGTACCGGGACAGGGGACGAGCAGTACTTC. As protein: CAWSTGTGDEQYF. The rearrangement joins TRBV30 to TRBJ2-5; 10 bases line up with TRBD1. The DNA end lines up better with TRBJ2-7; the J call may be wrong. CDR1 and CDR2 (germline): GTSNPN, SVGIG (reference sequence). The CDR3 sequence is 13 residues long.

This chain uses TRBV5-5 with TRBJ2-1, with 11 positions matching TRBD2. V lost 0 bases to trimming and J lost 7 bases; unmatched junction nucleotides: 3. The CDR3 totals 15 residues. Germline loops: CDR1 SGHKS, CDR2 YYEKEE (reference sequence). The CDR3 loop is CASSLARLAGNEQFF. The CDR3 nucleotides read TGTGCCAGCAGCTTGGCCAGACTAGCGGGGAATGAGCAGTTCTTC.

In this sample, this clone turned up a few times. The chain couples TRBV19 to TRBJ1-5; 7 bases are a match to TRBD1. The CDR3 loop spans 16 amino acids. Per the germline V gene, CDR1 is LNHDA and CDR2 is SQIVND (reference sequence). V trimming: 10 bases; J trimming: 3 bases; junction bases outside the gene matches: 15. The CDR3 protein is CATTPRAGGFNQPQHF. The CDR3 DNA reads TGTGCCACCACCCCCAGGGCAGGGGGATTCAATCAGCCCCAGCATTTT.

This rearrangement joins TRBV27 to TRBJ2-7; 8 positions agree with TRBD1. Losses at the gene ends were 2 bases for V and 3 bases for J; bases not matched to a gene: 12. The CDR3 loop spans 17 amino acids. Germline CDR1 and CDR2: MNHEY and SMNVEV (reference sequence). The CDR3 DNA is TGTGCCAGCAGTTTAAGGGGTGGGCTACAGGGGGGCTACGAGCAGTACTTC. Encoded protein: CASSLRGGLQGGYEQYF.

The table lists this clone with a count of one. This sequence joins TRBV7-2 and TRBJ2-5, with 11 bases lining up with TRBD2. The J call is uncertain, as TRBJ2-7 better fits the DNA end. This CDR3 has 16 amino acids. Germline CDR1 SGHTA, CDR2 FQGNSA. The CDR3 is CASSLGGGTSGYEQYF. In DNA, the CDR3 is TGTGCCAGCAGCTTGGGTGGGGGGACTAGCGGATACGAGCAGTACTTC.

The gene calls are TRBV29-1 and TRBJ2-7; possibly TRBD1 for D (5 bases). The V and J ends lost 4 bases and 3 bases respectively, with 13 bases between them. The V gene's germline CDR1 is SQVTM and CDR2 ANQGSEA. The CDR3 is 13 residues long. CDR3 residues: CSVAGFRGYEQYF. The CDR3 nucleotides are TGCAGCGTTGCAGGGTTTCGAGGCTACGAGCAGTACTTC.

The gene calls are TRBV29-1 and TRBJ1-2; 7 positions match TRBD1. This CDR3 has 14 amino acids. CDR1 SQVTM and CDR2 ANQGSEA come from the germline V gene. J gave up 1 base and V 7 bases, and 9 bases lay outside the gene matches. The CDR3 is CSALPGGNNYGYTF. The CDR3 DNA sequence: TGCAGCGCTCTTCCAGGGGGGAATAACTATGGCTACACCTTC.

On this clone: The junction shows a germline mismatch at one end, possibly a read error. The chain employs TRBV4-3 and TRBJ1-2; 7 bases are shared with TRBD1. Germline CDR1 and CDR2: LGHNA and YSLEER. This CDR3 comprises 17 residues. CDR3 coding DNA: TGCGCCAGCAGCCAAGATACCGGGACAGATATCCCATATGGCCACACCTTC. It yields the protein CASSQDTGTDIPYGHTF.

This clone was counted only a few times. The chain recombines TRBV28 with TRBJ2-7; TRBD2 might be the D (7 bases). Germline CDR1 is MDHEN and CDR2 is SYDVKM. The CDR3 totals 15 residues. Trimming pared 5 bases from V and 11 bases from J, leaving 25 bases between. CDR3 DNA: TGTGCCAGCAGTCCCACGGGGGCGGCGGGAGACCTTAAGTACTTC. It encodes CASSPTGAAGDLKYF. The full variable domain, its missing parts supplied by reference TRBV28 and TRBJ2-7, is DVKVTQSSRYLVKRTGEKVFLECVQDMDHENMFWYRQDPGLGLRLIYFSYDVKMKEKGDIPEGYSVSREKKERFSLILESASTNQTSMYLCASSPTGAAGDLKYFGPGTRLTVT.